Listed below are T cell receptor beta chains from one sample, sequenced in a study of blood T cell repertoires in COVID-19. Here immunoSEQ multiplex PCR was the method, and the copy in TCRdb shows in-frame clones only, minus some. The table records a few hundred thousand clones, approximately 89% of them present only once. Input material: peripheral blood. The receptors originated from a woman between 45 and 60 years old who had recovered from COVID-19. CDR3s include the opening cysteine and the closing phenylalanine or tryptophan. D genes are given only for firm matches. Clone size is given for some rows only: seen once, a few or many times, or a class if the clone is expanded.

size,length,V,J,D,DNA,CDR3
once,12,TRBV6-2/TRBV6-3,TRBJ1-1,-,TGTGCCAGCAGTACAGTAAGCACTGAAGCTTTCTTT,CASSTVSTEAFF
-,15,TRBV4-2,TRBJ2-5,-,TGTGCCAGCAGCCTCACGGAGGGGGCGGTGGAGACCCAGTACTTC,CASSLTEGAVETQYF
-,14,TRBV7-2,TRBJ2-2,TRBD1,TGTGCCAGCAGCTTTGACAGGGGCACCGGGGAGCTGTTTTTT,CASSFDRGTGELFF
-,12,TRBV7-2,TRBJ1-6,-,TGTGCCAGCAGCTTAGACTCTTCACCCCTCCACTTT,CASSLDSSPLHF
-,16,TRBV5-6,TRBJ2-3,TRBD1,TGTGCCAGCAGTCACGGGACAGGGGAGTCAGGAGATACGCAGTATTTT,CASSHGTGESGDTQYF
many,14,TRBV27,TRBJ1-6,-,TGTGCCAGCAGTCCGACGGGGAATAATTCACCCCTCCACTTT,CASSPTGNNSPLHF
-,19,TRBV6-2/TRBV6-3,TRBJ1-5,TRBD1,TGTGCCAGCAGTAAACCAGGGACAGGGGTTTCTTATAGCAATCAGCCCCAGCATTTT,CASSKPGTGVSYSNQPQHF
-,16,TRBV19,TRBJ2-2,-,TGTGCCAGTAGTATAAAGGGGTCGGAGAACACCGGGGAGCTGTTTTTT,CASSIKGSENTGELFF
-,15,TRBV7-8,TRBJ1-1,-,TGTGCCAGCAGCTGGTATGGGATGGCGGGCTCTGAAGCTTTCTTT,CASSWYGMAGSEAFF
-,16,TRBV9,TRBJ2-3,-,TGTGCCAGCAGCCCCTCTACTGCAGGGCTCACAGATACGCAGTATTTT,CASSPSTAGLTDTQYF
-,15,TRBV6-5,TRBJ1-2,TRBD1,TGTGCCAGCAGTTTCAGACAGGGGATTAACTATGGCTACACCTTC,CASSFRQGINYGYTF
-,15,TRBV5-1,TRBJ2-1,TRBD1,TGCGCCAGCAGCCGTGGACAGGGAGAATACAATGAGCAGTTCTTC,CASSRGQGEYNEQFF
-,17,TRBV3-1/TRBV3-2,TRBJ2-3,-,TGTGCCAGCAGCCAAGTTCTAGGACTAACAAGCACAGATACGCAGTATTTT,CASSQVLGLTSTDTQYF
-,16,TRBV7-2,TRBJ2-5,TRBD1,TGTGCCAGCAGCTTTTCCCGGACAGGGGCCCAGCAGACCCAGTACTTC,CASSFSRTGAQQTQYF
-,15,TRBV4-3,TRBJ1-2,-,TGCGCCAGCAGCCAAAGCGCGAGGCAGGGCTATGGCTACACCTTC,CASSQSARQGYGYTF
-,14,TRBV7-2,TRBJ1-3,TRBD1,TGTGCCAGCAGCCCCGGACAGGGAAGAAACACCATATATTTT,CASSPGQGRNTIYF
once,15,TRBV19,TRBJ1-1,-,TGTGCCAGTAGTAAACAAATCGGACTGCTCACTGAAGCTTTCTTT,CASSKQIGLLTEAFF
-,13,TRBV30,TRBJ1-1,-,TGTGCCTGGAGGCTGGACTCTCGGACTGAAGCTTTCTTT,CAWRLDSRTEAFF
-,13,TRBV5-1,TRBJ2-5,-,TGCGCCAGCAGCTTTGTCGGTGGAGAGACCCAGTACTTC,CASSFVGGETQYF
-,15,TRBV7-2,TRBJ2-1,TRBD2,TGTGCCAGCAGCTTCGGCGGGGGTTTTAGCAATGAGCAGTTCTTC,CASSFGGGFSNEQFF
-,12,TRBV5-3,TRBJ2-7,-,TGTGCCAGAAGCTTGTCAGTTTACGAGCAGTACTTC,CARSLSVYEQYF
-,15,TRBV7-2,TRBJ1-1,TRBD1,TGTGCCAGCAGCCGGACAGGGCTCGGAGACACTGAAGCTTTCTTT,CASSRTGLGDTEAFF
-,14,TRBV19,TRBJ2-7,-,TGTGCCAGTAGTACCCCCAGGGGACGGTACGAGCAGTACTTC,CASSTPRGRYEQYF
-,14,TRBV20-1,TRBJ2-7,TRBD2,TGCAGTGCTAGTCTCGGCGGGAGGGGCTACGAGCAGTACTTC,CSASLGGRGYEQYF
-,12,TRBV2,TRBJ1-2,-,TGTGCCAGCAGCTCGGTCCCAAACCCACCGACCTTC,CASSSVPNPPTF
-,14,TRBV19,TRBJ1-5,TRBD1,TGTGCCAGCGTGGACAGGGGTAACAATCAGCCCCAGCATTTT,CASVDRGNNQPQHF
-,16,TRBV30,TRBJ2-1,TRBD2,TGTGCCTGGAGTAAGGGGTTGGCGGGGGGGCACGATGAGCAGTTCTTC,CAWSKGLAGGHDEQFF
-,15,TRBV2,TRBJ1-4,-,TGTGCCAGCACAGTCAGACAAGTAACTAATGAAAAACTGTTTTTT,CASTVRQVTNEKLFF
-,14,TRBV28,TRBJ2-7,TRBD1,TGTGCCAGCAGTATCGGGACAGGGGCCTACGAGCAGTACTTC,CASSIGTGAYEQYF
-,15,TRBV19,TRBJ2-3,-,TGTGCCAGTAGTATATCTACAGGGTCGGCAGATACGCAGTATTTT,CASSISTGSADTQYF
-,11,TRBV20-1,TRBJ1-2,-,TGCAGTGCTAGAGAACAGCATGGCTACACCTTC,CSAREQHGYTF
-,18,TRBV10-3,TRBJ2-7,-,TGTGCCATCAGTGTTGGGAGCGCGGGGGCTACCCCGCCGTACGAGCAGTACTTC,CAISVGSAGATPPYEQYF
-,14,TRBV28,TRBJ1-2,TRBD1,TGTGCCAGCAGTACCGGGACAGAGGTGTCTGGCTACACCTTC,CASSTGTEVSGYTF
-,14,TRBV6-2/TRBV6-3,TRBJ1-5,-,TGTGCCAGCAGTTATGGAGGGTTGAGTCAGCCCCAGCATTTT,CASSYGGLSQPQHF
-,17,TRBV18,TRBJ1-6,TRBD1,TGTGCCAGCTCACCAGAAGCACCGCGACAGGGAGAATCACCCCTCCACTTT,CASSPEAPRQGESPLHF
-,16,TRBV3-1/TRBV3-2,TRBJ2-7,TRBD1,TGTGCCAGCCAGCCTGCCACAGGGGATCGTTTATACGAGCAGTACTTC,CASQPATGDRLYEQYF
-,17,TRBV4-1,TRBJ2-3,TRBD1,TGCGCCAGCAGCCAAGTGAATCTTCAGGGGGGCACAGATACGCAGTATTTT,CASSQVNLQGGTDTQYF
few,15,TRBV6-2/TRBV6-3,TRBJ2-5,TRBD2,TGTGCCAGCAGCCGAACTCGGGGGGGATGGGAGACCCAGTACTTC,CASSRTRGGWETQYF
once,14,TRBV19,TRBJ2-5,TRBD1,TGTGCCACTCAGGACAGGACTCTTGGAGAGACCCAGTACTTC,CATQDRTLGETQYF
-,12,TRBV28,TRBJ2-5,-,TGTGCCAGCAGTTACAGGGAGGGGACCCAGTACTTC,CASSYREGTQYF
-,14,TRBV30,TRBJ1-5,-,TGTGCCTGGAGTAATGACAGAATTTATCAGCCCCAGCATTTT,CAWSNDRIYQPQHF
-,12,TRBV29-1,TRBJ1-4,-,TGCAGCGTACGCGAACCTAATGAAAAACTGTTTTTT,CSVREPNEKLFF
-,15,TRBV11-2,TRBJ1-2,-,TGTGCCAGCAGCCTTTCGGAGGGAATGAGAACGGGTTCTCACTTC,CASSLSEGMRTGSHF
-,14,TRBV19,TRBJ2-5,-,TGTGCCAGTAATGGCGGGGACCTCCAAGAGACCCAGTACTTC,CASNGGDLQETQYF
-,14,TRBV19,TRBJ1-1,TRBD1,TGTGCCAGTAGAAAGCGGGACAGGGACACTGAAGCTTTCTTT,CASRKRDRDTEAFF
-,16,TRBV6-2/TRBV6-3,TRBJ1-4,-,TGTGCCAGCAGTTACTCGATATGGACTGGTGATGAAAAACTGTTTTTT,CASSYSIWTGDEKLFF